The present entry profiles one TCR beta chain with its context. The data derive from a study of blood T cell repertoires in COVID-19. Turning to the study itself: Researchers got acute and convalescent COVID-19 samples from the United States, Italy and Spain. Sample material is recorded as cDNA or gDNA derived from T cells, B-cell-depleted T cells, or PBMCs.

This CDR3 region has 13 residues. Per germline, CDR1 KGHDR and CDR2 SFDVKD. Trimming at V came to 6 bases and at J to 6 bases, leaving 3 bases not matched to a gene. Patients of the Seattle cohort, enrolled during active infection, were followed longitudinally. Authors' processing steps: Estimation of nucleated cell counts relied on the amplification of reference gene primers. TCRdb's table, derived via immunoSEQ multiplex PCR, lists solely in-frame clones and lacks some. The DNA was the basis for D and trimming; V, J and clone size are from that table. Of about 150,000 clones in the sample, 80% to 90% were seen once.

V gene TRBV24-1 combines with J gene TRBJ2-2; 7 bases align to TRBD1. The sequence came from a woman in her sixties with COVID-19, enrolled during active disease. Input material: peripheral blood. As DNA, the CDR3 is TGTGCCACCAGTAGACAGGGCGCCGGGGAGCTGTTTTTT. It translates to CATSRQGAGELFF.